This T cell receptor beta chain is from a study of cytomegalovirus exposure and HLA in healthy donors. Comment on this clone: The antigen is unknown.

Germline CDR1 reads MNHEY; CDR2 reads SVGAGI. V shed 5 bases, J shed 0 bases, and the junction held 6 bases outside the gene matches. The CDR3 is 15 amino acids. The method was immunoSEQ multiplex PCR; TCRdb's version includes in-frame clones alone and lacks a portion of them. The sample consists of some 240,000 clones, approximately 87% of them appearing once. Study findings and constraints: The study listed about 150 cytomegalovirus-associated TCR beta chains. Subsequent analysis found a tendency for first-cohort TCR clusters to co-occur within the 120 or so validation repertoires.

The donors were part of the validation cohort, which consisted of roughly 120 subjects and was separate from the first cohort of several hundred subjects. The rearrangement joins TRBV6-5 to TRBJ2-7, with 8 bases that match TRBD1. This receptor was identified in a woman aged 18-29 years in good health and CMV-seronegative. Specimen: PBMCs. The chain's CDR3 is CASSQGQASSYEQYF. The CDR3, as DNA: TGTGCCAGCAGTCAGGGACAGGCGAGCTCCTACGAGCAGTACTTC.